These 31 T cell receptor beta chains originate from one sample sequenced in a study of Ad26.COV2.S vaccination and SARS-CoV-2 variants. The method was immunoSEQ multiplex PCR; TCRdb's version includes in-frame clones alone and lacks a portion of them. The sample comprises more than 400,000 clones, about 90% of which are singletons, and about 4.4% rests with the top ten. Stated treatment: 19 received Ad26.COV2.S at low or high dose, single or two shots; five or six received placebo; per-sample allocation not given. Sampling was done on day 63 after the first vaccine or placebo injection. This specimen consisted of peripheral blood, obtained in a trial of Ad26.COV2.S vaccine versus placebo. Receptors originate from a person between 18 and 65 years old who received the Ad26.COV2.S COVID-19 vaccine or a placebo.

This rearrangement joins TRBV7-9 to TRBJ1-4, with D possibly TRBD1 on 5 matching bases. CDR1 SEHNR and CDR2 FQNEAQ come from the germline V gene (reference sequence). Trimming pared 2 bases from V and 2 bases from J, leaving 9 bases between. The CDR3 is 15 residues long. In DNA, the CDR3 is TGTGCCAGCAGCTTAAGGGGTGCGACTAATGAAAAACTGTTTTTT. Its protein is CASSLRGATNEKLFF. Drawing the rest from reference TRBV7-9 and TRBJ1-4, the complete variable domain is DTGVSQNPRHKITKRGQNVTFRCDPISEHNRLYWYRQTLGQGPEFLTYFQNEAQLEKSRLLSDRFSAERPKGSFSTLEIQRTEQGDSAMYLCASSLRGATNEKLFFGSGTQLSVL.

The chain joins TRBV19 to TRBJ2-7, with 10 positions matching TRBD1. The ends lost 0 bases at V and 5 bases at J; junction bases unmatched: 7. This CDR3 is built from 16 residues. The germline V gene encodes CDR1 LNHDA and CDR2 SQIVND (reference sequence). The CDR3 DNA follows: TGTGCCAGTAGTATAGATATCAGGACAGGGGGTCACGAGCAGTACTTC. It yields the protein CASSIDIRTGGHEQYF. Full variable domain (remainder filled in from reference TRBV19 and TRBJ2-7): DGGITQSPKYLFRKEGQNVTLSCEQNLNHDAMYWYRQDPGQGLRLIYYSQIVNDFQKGDIAEGYSVSREKKESFPLTVTSAQKNPTAFYLCASSIDIRTGGHEQYFGPGTRLTVT.

The chain carries TRBV7-9 and TRBJ2-7; no clear D gene. This CDR3 comprises 14 residues. The V and J ends lost 1 base and 2 bases respectively, with 9 bases between them. CDR1 and CDR2 from the germline V gene are SEHNR and FQNEAQ (reference sequence). The CDR3 loop is CASSLEGYPYEQYF. The CDR3 bases are TGTGCCAGCAGCTTAGAAGGGTACCCCTACGAGCAGTACTTC.

On this clone: Different DNA sequences within this sample yield the same CDR3. This chain links TRBV28 with TRBJ2-7; 8 bases fit TRBD1. CDR3 length equals 13 residues. From germline, CDR1 is MDHEN and CDR2 SYDVKM. V gave up 2 bases and J gave up 4 bases; unmatched junction bases: 1. This CDR3 is CASSLGQGYEQYF. The DNA of the CDR3 is TGTGCCAGCAGTTTAGGACAGGGATACGAGCAGTACTTC.

The rearrangement links TRBV30 to TRBJ2-1, with D unresolved. V dropped 6 bases and J dropped 6 bases, with 15 bases sitting between them. The CDR3 totals 13 residues. Germline V lookup: CDR1 GTSNPN, CDR2 SVGIG (reference sequence). The CDR3 sequence is CACSRKSPNEQFF. In DNA, the CDR3 is TGTGCCTGTTCGCGAAAATCCCCCAATGAGCAGTTCTTC.

The chain joins TRBV6-6 to TRBJ2-5, with no clear D. In germline, CDR1 is MNHNY, CDR2 SVGAGI (reference sequence). This CDR3 comprises 13 residues. Trimming removed 6 bases from V and 0 bases from J, with 8 bases in between. CDR3 nucleotides: TGTGCCAGCAGCATAGTGTACCAAGAGACCCAGTACTTC. Amino acid sequence: CASSIVYQETQYF.

This clone was observed a single time. CDR3 loop: CATSDRATSGSSTDTQYF. CDR3 DNA sequence: TGTGCCACCAGTGATAGGGCTACTAGCGGGAGTAGCACAGATACGCAGTATTTT. The V call is TRBV24-1, the J call TRBJ2-3, with 11 bases lining up with TRBD2. This CDR3 is built from 18 residues. From germline, CDR1 is KGHDR and CDR2 SFDVKD. V dropped 3 bases and J dropped 0; count of bases not matched to a gene: 7.

The rearrangement links TRBV15 to TRBJ1-2; the D is unclear. The germline V gene encodes CDR1 LNHNV and CDR2 YYDKDF (reference sequence). Trimming removed 0 bases from V and 1 base from J, with 15 bases in between. The CDR3 covers 17 residues. DNA of the CDR3: TGTGCCACCAGCAGAGATCTTGCGAGTCCTCTTAACTATGGCTACACCTTC. Translation: CATSRDLASPLNYGYTF.

DNA of the CDR3: TGCGCCAGCAGCGCGGAGGCAGGGCTCCAGTTCTTC. Translation: CASSAEAGLQFF. The rearrangement uses TRBV5-1 and TRBJ2-1; D may correspond to TRBD1 or TRBD2 (5 bases each). V lost 4 bases and J lost 13, with 15 bases in between. The germline CDR1 and CDR2 sequences are SGHRS and YFSETQ. The CDR3 sequence is 12 residues long.

This sequence joins TRBV13 and TRBJ2-2, with D hard to call. Trimming removed 0 bases from V and 4 bases from J, with 9 bases in between. The CDR3 extends over 15 amino acids. The germline V gene encodes CDR1 PRHDT and CDR2 FYEKMQ (reference sequence). This CDR3 is CASSLGLSFTGELFF. CDR3 nucleotide sequence: TGTGCCAGCAGCTTAGGTCTCAGCTTCACCGGGGAGCTGTTTTTT.

The chain recombines TRBV7-3 with TRBJ1-1; weak D call: TRBD1 (5 bases). Per the germline V gene, CDR1 is SGHTA and CDR2 is FQGTGA. The CDR3 extends over 14 amino acids. V lost 5 bases to trimming and J lost 0 bases, with 10 bases between them. Here the CDR3 reads CASSPSGLNTEAFF. The CDR3 DNA reads as TGTGCCAGCAGCCCCTCAGGGCTGAACACTGAAGCTTTCTTT.

This clone has a single count. The rearrangement links TRBV29-1 to TRBJ2-5, with 9 bases that match TRBD1. With V trimmed by 7 bases and J by 3 bases, 6 bases remained unmatched. Germline V gene lookup returns CDR1 SQVTM and CDR2 ANQGSEA. This CDR3 is 13 amino acids long. Here the CDR3 reads CSARTGVEETQYF. The CDR3 DNA follows: TGCAGCGCCCGGACAGGGGTCGAAGAGACCCAGTACTTC.

This clone was picked up a small number of times. The rearrangement joins TRBV7-2 to TRBJ1-1; the D gene is possibly TRBD1 (6 bases). The CDR3 sequence is 15 residues long. With 0 bases removed from V and 2 bases from J, the gap between germline ends came to 10 bases. Germline CDR1 and CDR2: SGHTA and FQGNSA. The DNA of the CDR3 is TGTGCCAGCAGCTTAGCAGGGGGGACCAACACTGAAGCTTTCTTT. Translating it yields CASSLAGGTNTEAFF.

This clone was seen many times. The V call is TRBV11-2, the J call TRBJ2-5; possible D gene TRBD2, 6 bases. This CDR3 has 14 residues. Trimming took 0 bases from V and 6 from J, leaving 11 bases between them. Germline V gene lookup returns CDR1 SGHAT and CDR2 FQNNGV. The CDR3 protein is CASSLEGGTKTQYF. CDR3 coding DNA: TGTGCCAGCAGCTTAGAGGGGGGTACGAAGACCCAGTACTTC.

In its sample, this clone was seen a few times. V usage is TRBV18 and J usage is TRBJ1-4; D gene unclear. The ends were cut back, 6 bases at V and 10 bases at J, with 12 bases in the middle. The CDR3 loop spans 12 amino acids. CDR1 KGHSH and CDR2 LQKENI come from the germline V gene. The CDR3 nucleotides read TGTGCCAGCTCCCTGACGGCAGGAAAACTGTTTTTT. Translation: CASSLTAGKLFF.

The chain recombines TRBV7-8 with TRBJ2-5; no definite D call. The V and J ends lost 7 bases and 4 bases respectively, with 13 bases between them. There are 13 residues in the CDR3. Germline CDR1 and CDR2: SGHVS and FQNEAQ. The CDR3 DNA sequence: TGTGCCAGCATTGACGAGTGGGGAGAGACCCAGTACTTC. Its translation: CASIDEWGETQYF.

CDR3 DNA: TGTGCCAGCAGCTCTTCCGGGACTCCATCCTACAATGAGCAGTTCTTC. Encoded protein: CASSSSGTPSYNEQFF. The chain recombines TRBV7-9 with TRBJ2-1; perhaps TRBD2 as D (6 bases). The germline V gene has CDR1 SEHNR and CDR2 FQNEAQ (reference sequence). The V gene lost 4 bases and the J gene lost 1 base, with 14 bases spanning the gap. The CDR3 length is 16 residues.

This chain links TRBV5-1 with TRBJ2-6; D remains unclear. The germline V gene encodes CDR1 SGHRS and CDR2 YFSETQ. Trimming left V 2 bases short and J 1 base short, with 7 bases between. This CDR3 contains 15 residues. Written as DNA, the CDR3 is TGCGCCAGCAGCTTACACCAATCTGGGGCCAACGTCCTGACTTTC. This codes for CASSLHQSGANVLTF.

J is TRBJ2-3 and V is TRBV18; no clear D gene. The CDR3 sequence is 13 residues long. The V gene lost 4 bases and the J gene lost 4 bases, with 9 bases spanning the gap. Germline-derived CDR1 and CDR2 are KGHSH and LQKENI. Written as DNA, the CDR3 is TGTGCCAGCTCACTATCCCCCGCAGATACGCAGTATTTT. Translating it yields CASSLSPADTQYF.

V and J are TRBV7-8 and TRBJ2-7; TRBD2 matches 9 bases. The CDR3 length is 15 residues. Germline lookup yields CDR1 SGHVS and CDR2 FQNEAQ. The J segment lost 12 bases and the V segment lost 1 base, leaving 13 bases of the junction unmatched. For the CDR3, the DNA is TGTGCCAGCAGCTTAGGGGCCGGGACTAGCTTCTCTCCGTACTTC. Residues: CASSLGAGTSFSPYF.

The V call is TRBV4-2, the J call TRBJ2-3; TRBD2 aligns across 8 bases. CDR1 is LGHNA and CDR2 is YNFKEQ in the germline V gene. The ends lost 3 bases at V and 4 bases at J; junction bases unmatched: 12. The CDR3 spans 17 residues. CDR3 amino acids: CASSHAAGTRGPDTQYF. CDR3 bases: TGTGCCAGCAGCCATGCCGCCGGGACTAGAGGCCCAGATACGCAGTATTTT.

The chain is built from TRBV5-6 and TRBJ1-2, with 9 nucleotides matching TRBD1. The germline V gene encodes CDR1 SGHDT and CDR2 YYEEEE. The CDR3 is 16 residues long. The V and J ends lost 4 bases and 4 bases, in that order; junction bases with no gene match: 11. In DNA, the CDR3 is TGTGCCAGCAGCCCGGGACAGGGCAGCGTTGTCTATGGCTACACCTTC. Its translation is CASSPGQGSVVYGYTF.

This sequence joins TRBV7-3 and TRBJ2-7; the match to TRBD2 covers 7 bases. There are 14 residues in the CDR3. CDR1 SGHTA and CDR2 FQGTGA come from the germline V gene. V dropped 0 bases and J dropped 7; count of bases not matched to a gene: 6. The CDR3 coding sequence is TGTGCCAGCAGCTTAACGGGGAGGGCCGGAGAGCAGTACTTC. Translating it yields CASSLTGRAGEQYF.

This sequence joins TRBV6-5 and TRBJ2-7; D ambiguous. CDR3 length equals 11 residues. V lost 7 bases and J lost 6, with 10 bases in between. CDR1 and CDR2 from the germline V gene are MNHEY and SVGAGI. The CDR3 nucleotides are TGTGCCAGCACCGCAGCTAGCGAGCAGTACTTC. Amino acids: CASTAASEQYF.

The gene calls are TRBV2 and TRBJ2-1; TRBD2 aligns across 9 bases. This CDR3 contains 14 residues. Germline V gene data show CDR1 as SNHLY and CDR2 as FYNNEI. Trimming at V came to 10 bases and at J to 3 bases, leaving 7 bases not matched to a gene. The CDR3 here is CATLAGEVYNEQFF. DNA for the CDR3: TGTGCCACTTTAGCGGGAGAGGTCTACAATGAGCAGTTCTTC.

V usage is TRBV2 and J usage is TRBJ1-2, with TRBD1 identical over 7 bases. The CDR3 sequence is 13 residues long. V lost 0 bases and J lost 8; bases outside the gene matches: 3. Germline V gene data show CDR1 as SNHLY and CDR2 as FYNNEI. DNA of the CDR3: TGTGCCAGCAGTGAAGCGGACAGGATCGGCTACACCTTC. Its protein product is CASSEADRIGYTF. The full variable domain, rest sourced from reference TRBV2 and TRBJ1-2, is EPEVTQTPSHQVTQMGQEVILRCVPISNHLYFYWYRQILGQKVEFLVSFYNNEISEKSEIFDDQFSVERPDGSNFTLKIRSTKLEDSAMYFCASSEADRIGYTFGSGTRLTVV.

This clone was seen more than once but under ten times. The V gene is TRBV29-1, the J gene TRBJ2-7; no clear D gene. This CDR3 comprises 11 residues. Germline V gives CDR1 SQVTM, CDR2 ANQGSEA. V was pared by 5 bases and J by 3 bases, with 8 bases between. Written as DNA, the CDR3 is TGCAGCGTTAGTGTAGACTACGAGCAGTACTTC. Its translation: CSVSVDYEQYF.

The rearrangement uses TRBV4-1 and TRBJ2-2; possibly TRBD2 for D (6 bases). Germline lookup yields CDR1 MGHRA and CDR2 YSYEKL. This CDR3 has 16 residues. Trimming stripped 3 bases from V and 3 bases from J, with 14 bases between. The CDR3 sequence is CASSQGWGGDTGELFF. The CDR3 nucleotides read TGCGCCAGCAGCCAGGGGTGGGGAGGAGACACCGGGGAGCTGTTTTTT.

The chain has TRBV5-1 and TRBJ2-2; weak D call: TRBD2 (5 bases). The V end lost 3 bases, the J end lost 5 bases, and 20 bases lay between the germline ends. Germline V gene data show CDR1 as SGHRS and CDR2 as YFSETQ. The CDR3 runs 17 residues. CDR3 loop: CASSSAHGVELTGELFF. The DNA of the CDR3 is TGCGCCAGCAGCTCGGCTCACGGGGTAGAGCTGACCGGGGAGCTGTTTTTT. The variable domain in full, completed from reference TRBV5-1 and TRBJ2-2, reads KAGVTQTPRYLIKTRGQQVTLSCSPISGHRSVSWYQQTPGQGLQFLFEYFSETQRNKGNFPGRFSGRQFSNSRSEMNVSTLELGDSALYLCASSSAHGVELTGELFFGEGSRLTVL.

The chain links TRBV27 to TRBJ1-5; D is unresolved. CDR1 is MNHEY and CDR2 is SMNVEV in the germline V gene (reference sequence). The length of the CDR3 is 15 residues. V was trimmed by 3 bases and J by 3 bases, leaving 12 bases between them. CDR3 sequence reads: CASSLKVGLNQPQHF. Here the CDR3 DNA reads TGTGCCAGCAGTTTGAAGGTGGGTCTCAATCAGCCCCAGCATTTT.

The V gene is TRBV5-5, the J gene TRBJ2-6; no firm D call. Germline V gene data show CDR1 as SGHKS and CDR2 as YYEKEE (reference sequence). The CDR3 sequence is 15 residues long. V lost 0 bases and J lost 3, with 7 bases in between. CDR3 protein: CASSLEGFGANVLTF. CDR3 nucleotides: TGTGCCAGCAGCTTGGAAGGGTTTGGGGCCAACGTCCTGACTTTC.